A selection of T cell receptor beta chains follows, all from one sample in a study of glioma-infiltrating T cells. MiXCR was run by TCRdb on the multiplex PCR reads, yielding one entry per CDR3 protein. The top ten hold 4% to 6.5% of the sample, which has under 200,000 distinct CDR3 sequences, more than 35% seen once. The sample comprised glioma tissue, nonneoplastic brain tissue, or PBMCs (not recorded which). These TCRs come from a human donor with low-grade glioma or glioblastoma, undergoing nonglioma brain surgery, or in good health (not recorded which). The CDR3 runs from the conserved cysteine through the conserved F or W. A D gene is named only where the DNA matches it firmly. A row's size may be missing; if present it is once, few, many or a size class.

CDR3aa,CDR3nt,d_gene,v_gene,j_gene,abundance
CASIAGTSRVLAKNIQYF,TGTGCCAGTATTGCAGGGACTAGTCGGGTCCTAGCCAAAAACATTCAGTACTTC,TRBD2,TRBV6-4,TRBJ2-4,.
CASRSGGGSYNEQFF,TGTGCCAGCAGGAGCGGCGGCGGCTCCTACAATGAGCAGTTCTTC,.,TRBV2,TRBJ2-1,few
CSADSGSYEQYF,TGCAGCGCTGATAGCGGCTCCTACGAGCAGTACTTC,.,TRBV29-1,TRBJ2-7,.
CSASLAGLTGELFF,TGCAGTGCTAGTCTGGCAGGGTTAACCGGGGAGCTGTTTTTT,.,TRBV20-1,TRBJ2-2,many
CASSVKQGQFF,TGTGCCAGCAGCGTGAAACAAGGGCAGTTCTTC,.,TRBV11-2,TRBJ2-1,many
CASSANDNIIAGAYNEQFF,TGTGCCAGCAGTGCCAACGACAATATCATAGCGGGAGCTTACAATGAGCAGTTCTTC,TRBD2,TRBV28,TRBJ2-1,.
CASSIDRVTEAFF,TGTGCCAGTAGTATAGATCGGGTCACTGAAGCTTTCTTT,.,TRBV19,TRBJ1-1,many
CSARGGIGLALNEQFF,TGCAGTGCTAGAGGTGGGATCGGACTAGCGCTCAATGAGCAGTTCTTC,TRBD2,TRBV20-1,TRBJ2-1,.
CAPRGTASTETQYF,TGTGCCCCCAGGGGGACCGCCAGCACAGAGACCCAGTACTTC,TRBD1,TRBV27,TRBJ2-5,.
CASSYGASYEQYF,TGTGCCAGCAGTTACGGGGCCTCCTACGAGCAGTACTTC,.,TRBV6-6,TRBJ2-7,many
CASSDPVTSKDTQYF,TGTGCCAGCAGTGATCCGGTTACTAGCAAAGATACGCAGTATTTT,.,TRBV2,TRBJ2-3,.
CASGPPRADNEQFF,TGCGCCAGCGGTCCCCCTAGGGCCGACAATGAGCAGTTCTTC,.,TRBV5-1,TRBJ2-1,.
CASRNTGGNTEAFF,TGTGCCAGCAGGAACACGGGGGGGAACACTGAAGCTTTCTTT,.,TRBV6-1,TRBJ1-1,many
CASSIRGSGRNLLYNEQFF,TGTGCCAGTAGTATACGGGGTAGCGGGAGGAATCTTCTCTACAATGAGCAGTTCTTC,TRBD2,TRBV19,TRBJ2-1,.
CASSHRYREETQYF,TGTGCCAGCAGCCACCGGTACAGGGAAGAGACCCAGTACTTC,.,TRBV3-1,TRBJ2-5,few
CASSLTRKTEAFF,TGTGCCAGCAGCCTGACGAGGAAAACTGAAGCTTTCTTT,.,TRBV11-2,TRBJ1-1,.
CASSLTQGFEKLFF,TGCGCCAGCAGCTTGACGCAGGGGTTTGAAAAACTGTTTTTT,.,TRBV5-1,TRBJ1-4,few
CASKPTSAGANVLTF,TGTGCCAGCAAACCGACTAGTGCTGGTGCCAACGTCCTCACTTTC,.,TRBV2,TRBJ2-6,.
CSVGTGYHEQYF,TGCAGCGTTGGCACAGGGTACCACGAGCAGTACTTC,.,TRBV29-1,TRBJ2-7,.
CASSLGRTYYNEQFF,TGTGCCAGCAGTTTAGGGCGGACCTACTACAATGAGCAGTTCTTC,.,TRBV28,TRBJ2-1,medium-sized
CASSCGLAGPCNEQFF,TGTGCCAGCAGTTGCGGACTAGCGGGCCCGTGCAATGAGCAGTTCTTC,TRBD2,TRBV27,TRBJ2-1,many
CASSRGTSGYEQYF,TGTGCCAGCAGTAGAGGGACTAGCGGATACGAGCAGTACTTC,TRBD2,TRBV6-1,TRBJ2-7,.
CSAIENEQFF,TGCAGTGCTATAGAGAATGAGCAGTTCTTC,.,TRBV20-1,TRBJ2-1,.
CASSRRSGTTNYGYTF,TGTGCCAGCAGTCGTCGGTCCGGGACAACAAACTATGGCTACACCTTC,.,TRBV6-1,TRBJ1-2,many
CASSLGYRSNEQFF,TGCGCCAGCAGCTTAGGTTATAGGTCGAATGAGCAGTTCTTC,.,TRBV5-1,TRBJ2-1,few
CASSLTGGDNEQFF,TGTGCCAGCTCCCTGACGGGGGGCGATAATGAGCAGTTCTTC,.,TRBV12-3/TRBV12-4,TRBJ2-1,few
CASSSHGFGGEQYF,TGTGCCAGCAGCTCCCATGGCTTCGGGGGCGAGCAGTACTTC,.,TRBV28,TRBJ2-7,many
CASSNLSPGGANVLTF,TGTGCCAGTAGTAACCTCAGTCCGGGTGGGGCCAACGTCCTGACTTTC,.,TRBV19,TRBJ2-6,.
CASSQIDVERTEAFF,TGTGCCAGCAGCCAAATCGATGTGGAGCGCACTGAGGCTTTCTTT,.,TRBV4-2,TRBJ1-1,.
CASSPGNEQFF,TGTGCCAGCAGCCCAGGGAACGAGCAGTTCTTC,.,TRBV7-9,TRBJ2-1,few
CASSATNEKLFF,TGTGCCAGCAGTGCAACTAATGAAAAACTGTTTTTT,.,TRBV27,TRBJ1-4,many
CASSLVLPPEAFF,TGTGCCAGCAGCTTAGTTCTTCCCCCTGAAGCTTTCTTT,.,TRBV7-8,TRBJ1-1,many
CATSRVPSGRAGDTQYF,TGTGCCACCAGCAGAGTCCCTAGCGGGAGGGCCGGAGATACGCAGTATTTT,TRBD2,TRBV15,TRBJ2-3,many
CASNIADTQYF,TGTGCCAGTAACATCGCAGATACGCAGTATTTT,.,TRBV19,TRBJ2-3,few
CASSFDPGLADQETQYF,TGTGCCAGCAGCTTTGACCCGGGACTAGCGGACCAAGAGACCCAGTACTTC,TRBD2,TRBV7-2,TRBJ2-5,.